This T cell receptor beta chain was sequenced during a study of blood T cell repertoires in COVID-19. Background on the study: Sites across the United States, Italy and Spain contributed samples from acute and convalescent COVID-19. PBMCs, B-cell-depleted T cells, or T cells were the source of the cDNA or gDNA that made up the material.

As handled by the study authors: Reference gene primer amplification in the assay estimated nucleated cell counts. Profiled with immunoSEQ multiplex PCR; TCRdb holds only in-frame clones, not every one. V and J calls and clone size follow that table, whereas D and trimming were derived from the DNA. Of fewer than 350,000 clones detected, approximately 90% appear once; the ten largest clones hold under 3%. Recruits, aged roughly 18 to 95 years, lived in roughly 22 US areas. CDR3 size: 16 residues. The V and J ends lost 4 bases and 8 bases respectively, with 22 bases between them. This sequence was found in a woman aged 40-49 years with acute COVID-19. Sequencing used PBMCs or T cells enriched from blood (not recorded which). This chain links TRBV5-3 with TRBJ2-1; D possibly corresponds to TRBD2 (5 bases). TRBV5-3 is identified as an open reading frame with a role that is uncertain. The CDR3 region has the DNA TGTGCCAGAAGCCAACCAATTTCCGGAGGCCCCGATGAGCAGTTCTTC. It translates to CARSQPISGGPDEQFF.